Following are 5 T cell receptor delta chains from one sample sequenced in a study of Vδ1+ human thymocytes. Overall study results and limits: Thymic TRG and TRD repertoires appeared highly polyclonal, with Gaussian CDR3 length distributions.

The template was reverse-transcribed extracted RNA. Multiplex PCR used pooled V-gene forward primers and a constant-region reverse primer to amplify CDR3s. TCRdb used CATT to re-call clones from the multiplex PCR reads. The repertoire holds about 25,000 delta-chain clones, with 7.4% as singletons. For these receptors, no antigen is known. The sequencing sample was made of Vdelta1+ gamma-delta thymocytes from the thymus. Regarding subset: FACS-sorted CD3+ TCRalphabeta- TCRVdelta1+ TCRVdelta2- thymocytes. The source is a girl less than two years old who had congenital heart surgery.

The chain carries TRDV1 and TRDJ1, with 7 bases lining up with TRDD3. The CDR3 extends over 19 amino acids. The germline V gene encodes CDR1 TSWWSYY and CDR2 QGS. The V segment lost 4 bases and the J segment 2 bases; nucleotides outside the gene matches: 19. In nucleotides, the CDR3 is TGTGCTCTTGGGGTTATCCTATGGCCTGGGGATAAAGGTACCGATAAACTCATCTTT. It translates to CALGVILWPGDKGTDKLIF.

The chain recombines TRDV1 with TRDJ1; 8 positions match TRDD3. The J gene, missing from TCRdb, was assigned here through DNA to germline matching. V lost 0 bases, J lost 0 bases, and 9 bases stayed unmatched. This CDR3 spans 18 amino acids. Per germline, CDR1 TSWWSYY and CDR2 QGS. CDR3 DNA: TGTGCTCTTGGGGAACTAGGGGGTGGGATACGTTACACCGATAAACTCATCTTT. This codes for CALGELGGGIRYTDKLIF.

The V call is TRDV1, the J call TRDJ1; TRDD3 agrees at 7 bases. Trimming cost V 1 base and J 2 bases; bases outside gene matches: 16. The CDR3 extends over 19 amino acids. Per the germline V gene, CDR1 is TSWWSYY and CDR2 is QGS. CDR3 residues: CALGEPSRVLGARTDKLIF. CDR3 sequence (DNA): TGTGCTCTTGGGGAACCAAGCCGCGTCCTGGGGGCCCGGACCGATAAACTCATCTTT.

A word on this clone: Germline is not matched at one junction end, which may reflect a read error. The same CDR3 also results from other DNA sequences found in this sample. The chain uses TRDV1 and TRDJ1, with D perhaps matching TRDD3 (5 bases). The CDR3 is 16 amino acids. Germline V gene sequence: CDR1 TSWWSYY, CDR2 QGS. The CDR3 DNA sequence: TGCGCTCTTGGGGAAGTAAAGGCCCTTATTCGGGGCAAACTCATCTTT. Residues: CALGEVKALIRGKLIF.

V gene TRDV1 combines with J gene TRDJ1, with a weak D call TRDD2 (7 bases). As TCRdb names no J gene, one was assigned here on the basis of a DNA match to germline. V lost 0 bases and J lost 0, with 23 bases in between. Germline values: CDR1 TSWWSYY, CDR2 QGS. CDR3 length: 20 amino acids. The CDR3 DNA sequence: TGTGCTCTTGGGGAACTCTTTCCTACCCGGCTGGGGTGGGACACCGATAAACTCATCTTT. It specifies CALGELFPTRLGWDTDKLIF.